These 6 T cell receptor beta chains share one sample of origin, sequenced in a study of regulatory dendritic cells for organ transplantation. Sorted T cells were CFSE-labeled and cultured 5 days with allogeneic regulatory or mature dendritic cells at 1:10. Antigens for these TCRs are unknown. Some clones are missing from TCRdb's copy, which holds only in-frame ones; the method was immunoSEQ multiplex PCR. This sample has some 10,000 clones, with just over 65% found just once. Sequencing was performed on naive CD4+ T cells from blood cultured with dendritic cells. Subset of the sample: CD45RA+ naive T cells. The origin of the receptors is a human donor in good health.

This sequence joins TRBV9 and TRBJ1-3, with a weak D call TRBD1 (5 bases). The CDR3 has 16 amino acids. Trimming left V 2 bases short and J 0 bases short, with 12 bases between. Germline CDR1 SGDLS, CDR2 YYNGEE. This chain's CDR3 is CASSVLGGSSGNTIYF. For the CDR3, the DNA is TGTGCCAGCAGCGTGTTGGGGGGGAGCTCTGGAAACACCATATATTTT.

V and J are TRBV2 and TRBJ2-1; 8 bases agree with TRBD2. Per the germline V gene, CDR1 is SNHLY and CDR2 is FYNNEI. The CDR3 is made up of 15 amino acids. V shed 6 bases, J shed 4 bases, and the junction held 8 bases outside the gene matches. The CDR3, as DNA: TGTGCCAGCAGCGGGGGGGCAGGGGCGTACAATGAGCAGTTCTTC. Its translation: CASSGGAGAYNEQFF.

The rearrangement links TRBV6-1 to TRBJ2-5; 13 nucleotides align to TRBD2. The germline V gene encodes CDR1 MNHNS and CDR2 SASEGT. CDR3 size: 15 residues. J lost 2 bases, V lost 4 bases, and 1 base had no gene match. CDR3 region: CASSGTSGGQETQYF. In nucleotides, the CDR3 is TGTGCCAGCAGTGGGACTAGCGGGGGTCAAGAGACCCAGTACTTC.

This sequence joins TRBV7-2 and TRBJ2-5, with TRBD2 matching over 15 bases. Germline trimming cut 4 bases from V and 5 bases from J; bases unmatched to any gene: 2. Germline V gene lookup returns CDR1 SGHTA and CDR2 FQGNSA. This CDR3 has 15 residues. The CDR3 sequence is CASSSGLAGGETQYF. DNA for the CDR3: TGTGCCAGCAGCTCCGGACTAGCGGGAGGGGAGACCCAGTACTTC.

V and J are TRBV7-2 and TRBJ2-5; a weak D match, TRBD1 (6 bases). Trimming left V 4 bases short and J 1 base short, with 10 bases between. Germline V gene sequence: CDR1 SGHTA, CDR2 FQGNSA. The CDR3 has 14 residues. The CDR3 DNA reads as TGTGCCAGCAGCTACCAGGGGAGCCAAGAGACCCAGTACTTC. The encoded protein is CASSYQGSQETQYF.

The chain carries TRBV2 and TRBJ2-3; 8 positions agree with TRBD1. The V gene's germline CDR1 is SNHLY and CDR2 FYNNEI. V was clipped by 3 bases and J by 1 base; unmatched bases: 0. This CDR3 spans 14 amino acids. CDR3 sequence reads: CASSEGQGTDTQYF. The CDR3 DNA sequence: TGTGCCAGCAGTGAGGGACAGGGCACAGATACGCAGTATTTT.